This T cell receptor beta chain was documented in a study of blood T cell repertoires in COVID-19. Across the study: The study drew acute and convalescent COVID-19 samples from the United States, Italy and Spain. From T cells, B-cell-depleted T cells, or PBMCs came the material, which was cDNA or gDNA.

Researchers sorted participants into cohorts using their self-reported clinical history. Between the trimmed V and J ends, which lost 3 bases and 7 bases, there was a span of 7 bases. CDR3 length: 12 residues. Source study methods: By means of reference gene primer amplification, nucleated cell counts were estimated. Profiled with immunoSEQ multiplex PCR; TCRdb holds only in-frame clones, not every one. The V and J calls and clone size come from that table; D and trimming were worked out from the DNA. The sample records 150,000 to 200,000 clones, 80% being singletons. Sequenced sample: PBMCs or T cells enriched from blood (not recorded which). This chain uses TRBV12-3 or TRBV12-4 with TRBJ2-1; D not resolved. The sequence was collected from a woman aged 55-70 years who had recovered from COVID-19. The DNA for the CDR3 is TGTGCCAGCAGTTTCGCCGGGAATGAGCAGTTCTTC. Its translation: CASSFAGNEQFF.